Listed below are T cell receptor beta chains from one sample, sequenced in a study of regulatory T cells in long-lasting Graves disease. TCRdb reanalysed the multiplex PCR reads using MiXCR and keeps one entry per CDR3 protein. The sample includes around 460,000 distinct CDR3 sequences, under 25% seen only once; the top ten take less than 9%. The sample in question was peripheral blood mononuclear cells (PBMCs), obtained when the disease was refractory, from a patient treated with antithyroid drugs. The receptors shown here come from a female donor with Graves disease. The CDR3 runs from the conserved cysteine through the conserved F or W. The D gene is left open where the match is weak. Expanded clones are given a class, and other clones once, few, many or no size at all.

cdr3_length,v_call,d_call,j_call,clone_size,cdr3_aa,cdr3_nt
14,TRBV19,TRBD1,TRBJ2-7,NA,CASSALWTGNEQYF,TGTGCCAGTAGTGCCCTCTGGACAGGGAACGAGCAGTACTTC
15,TRBV28,TRBD1,TRBJ1-5,many,CASSPLGQGGQPQHF,TGTGCCAGCAGTCCCTTAGGACAGGGCGGTCAGCCCCAGCATTTT
13,TRBV20-1,TRBD1,TRBJ1-4,many,CSAVQGAPEKLFF,TGCAGTGCGGTACAGGGGGCGCCCGAAAAACTGTTTTTT
15,TRBV7-2,NA,TRBJ1-1,NA,CASSLDFLPRTEAFF,TGTGCCAGCAGCTTAGATTTCCTCCCGAGGACTGAAGCTTTCTTT
13,TRBV6-5,NA,TRBJ1-6,few,CASSYSAASPLHF,TGTGCCAGCAGTTACTCGGCGGCTTCACCCCTCCACTTT
17,TRBV28,TRBD2,TRBJ2-1,NA,CASSFPTSGLSYDEQFF,TGTGCCAGCAGTTTCCCCACTAGCGGACTTTCCTACGATGAGCAGTTCTTC
15,TRBV2,TRBD2,TRBJ2-1,few,CASSEVSGGYNEQFF,TGTGCCAGCAGTGAAGTGAGCGGGGGATACAATGAGCAGTTCTTC
18,TRBV12-5,NA,TRBJ1-6,NA,CASGLETVGRTVNSPLHF,TGTGCTAGTGGTTTGGAAACGGTCGGGAGGACGGTTAATTCACCCCTCCACTTT
16,TRBV6-2/TRBV6-3,NA,TRBJ2-7,few,CASSPSGGTVEYEQYF,TGTGCCAGCAGTCCGTCGGGCGGGACAGTAGAGTACGAGCAGTACTTC
20,TRBV7-9,TRBD1,TRBJ2-2,NA,CASSPAYGGGGQGETGELFF,TGTGCCAGCAGCCCCGCTTATGGAGGCGGCGGACAGGGAGAAACCGGGGAGCTGTTTTTT
16,TRBV6-2/TRBV6-3,NA,TRBJ1-1,few,CASSYVRSNANTEAFF,TGTGCCAGCAGTTACGTCAGGTCAAATGCAAACACTGAAGCTTTCTTT
15,TRBV4-1,TRBD2,TRBJ2-7,once,CASSRGQGGLYEQYF,TGCGCCAGCAGCCGAGGGCAGGGAGGGCTGTACGAGCAGTACTTC
15,TRBV5-5,NA,TRBJ2-7,many,CASRLTGAPYYEQYF,TGTGCCAGCAGGTTGACAGGAGCCCCTTACTACGAGCAGTACTTC
14,TRBV19,NA,TRBJ1-1,NA,CASSKRGRAGGAFF,TGTGCCAGTAGTAAAAGGGGACGAGCAGGTGGAGCTTTCTTT
13,TRBV3-1,NA,TRBJ2-5,many,CASSPDMEETQYF,TGTGCCAGCAGTCCCGACATGGAAGAGACCCAGTACTTC
13,TRBV10-3,NA,TRBJ1-1,many,CAISESYNTEAFF,TGTGCCATCAGTGAGTCGTACAACACTGAAGCTTTCTTT
15,TRBV15,TRBD1,TRBJ1-5,NA,CATSRAGGGNQPQHF,TGTGCCACCAGCAGAGCAGGGGGGGGCAATCAGCCCCAGCATTTT
13,TRBV30,TRBD1,TRBJ2-7,NA,CAWGTGTTVEQYF,TGTGCCTGGGGGACAGGAACTACGGTAGAGCAGTACTTC
13,TRBV6-1,NA,TRBJ1-5,many,CAGNTLRDQPQHF,TGTGCCGGAAACACCCTCAGGGACCAGCCCCAGCATTTT
15,TRBV7-9,NA,TRBJ2-4,few,CASSLASRHINIQYF,TGTGCCAGCAGCTTAGCGAGCCGACACATAAACATTCAGTACTTC
13,TRBV7-6,NA,TRBJ2-7,many,CASSSSGPGEQYF,TGTGCCAGCAGCTCATCGGGCCCTGGGGAGCAGTACTTC
14,TRBV7-2,NA,TRBJ2-7,NA,CASSHRVGWYEQYF,TGTGCCAGCAGCCACAGGGTTGGTTGGTACGAGCAGTACTTC
13,TRBV27,NA,TRBJ2-7,NA,CATMSTLSYEQYF,TGTGCCACCATGTCGACACTCTCCTACGAGCAGTACTTC
16,TRBV7-6,TRBD1,TRBJ1-1,NA,CASSFSGGGADTEAFF,TGTGCCAGCAGCTTTAGCGGAGGGGGCGCAGACACTGAAGCTTTCTTT
17,TRBV7-9,NA,TRBJ1-2,NA,CASSLEGWVDTAYGYTF,TGTGCCAGCAGCTTAGAAGGGTGGGTCGACACGGCCTATGGCTACACCTTC
16,TRBV6-1,NA,TRBJ2-3,NA,CASGTVAVVNTDTQYF,TGTGCCAGCGGGACCGTGGCAGTCGTAAACACAGATACGCAGTATTTT
14,TRBV19,NA,TRBJ1-5,NA,CASSQEGVGQPQHF,TGTGCCAGTAGTCAAGAAGGGGTGGGGCAGCCCCAGCATTTT
12,TRBV5-1,NA,TRBJ2-7,NA,CASSNERTEQYF,TGCGCCAGCAGCAACGAGAGAACCGAGCAGTACTTC
15,TRBV6-1,NA,TRBJ2-5,NA,CASILVLGNSETQYF,TGTGCCAGCATTCTTGTCTTGGGAAATTCAGAGACCCAGTACTTC
15,TRBV5-1,NA,TRBJ1-6,NA,CASSLWGDQGSPLHF,TGCGCCAGCAGCTTGTGGGGGGATCAAGGTTCACCCCTCCACTTT
13,TRBV3-1,NA,TRBJ2-7,few,CASSQAGSYEQYF,TGTGCCAGCAGCCAAGCAGGGTCCTACGAGCAGTACTTC
14,TRBV11-2,NA,TRBJ2-2,many,CASSLDRTTGELFF,TGTGCCAGCAGTCTCGACAGGACCACCGGGGAGCTGTTTTTT
17,TRBV7-8,TRBD1,TRBJ2-6,few,CASSLASGTGYANVLTF,TGTGCCAGCAGCTTAGCGTCCGGGACAGGGTACGCCAACGTCCTGACTTTC
15,TRBV28,NA,TRBJ1-2,many,CASSRWGRSNYGYTF,TGTGCCAGCAGCCGATGGGGCCGCAGCAACTATGGCTACACCTTC
13,TRBV30,TRBD1,TRBJ1-1,NA,CAWRLTGGTEAFF,TGTGCCTGGAGACTTACAGGGGGCACTGAAGCTTTCTTT
13,TRBV27,NA,TRBJ2-1,many,CASEQHPYNEQFF,TGTGCCAGCGAACAGCACCCCTACAATGAGCAGTTCTTC